This T cell receptor (beta chain) was profiled in a study of blood T cell repertoires in COVID-19. In the authors' workflow: Reference gene primers were amplified, and this amplification served to estimate nucleated cell counts. Libraries were prepared by immunoSEQ multiplex PCR; TCRdb keeps only in-frame clonotypes and omits some of them. V and J calls and clone size are copied from that table; D and trimming were computed from the DNA. This sample has approximately 28,000 clones, with over 75% found just once. Trimming took off 2 bases at V and 4 bases at J, with 5 bases between the two ends. The CDR3 has 13 amino acids. Germline CDR1 is SNHLY and CDR2 is FYNNEI.

Sequenced: peripheral blood. This rearrangement joins TRBV2 to TRBJ2-2; D not certain. The clonotype originates from a woman aged 55 to 70 with acute or convalescent COVID-19. CDR3: CASSETATGELFF. The CDR3 DNA reads as TGTGCCAGCAGTGAAACAGCCACCGGGGAGCTGTTTTTT.